This paragraph reports one TCR beta chain. The antigen is unknown. One entry per CDR3 protein, called by TCRdb with MiXCR from the 5' RACE reads. The sample comprises a few hundred thousand distinct CDR3 sequences, around 27% of which are singletons, and about an eighth rests with the top ten. CDR1 is SGHVS, CDR2 FNYEAQ, per germline. V lost 5 bases and J 3 bases, leaving 17 bases between the germline ends. There are 16 residues in the CDR3. This sample is part of a study of T-cell memory formation after mild COVID-19. General study findings and limits: Some clones that responded were present in memory (sampled pre-infection), which suggests cross-reactive memory joined.

The V call is TRBV7-6, the J call TRBJ1-3; weak D call: TRBD1 (5 bases). The sequence came from an adult woman who had mild COVID-19 (a few samples of this study predate the infection). Cell type and time point are not known. The sequenced sample consisted of PBMCs or a T cell subset sorted from them (not recorded which). The DNA for the CDR3 is TGTGCCAGCAGCCCTCGTCCCGGGGCGCGTGGAAACACCATATATTTT. Amino acids: CASSPRPGARGNTIYF.